A single TCR beta chain is shown here with its context. No cognate antigen has been identified for it. Per-nucleotide qualities are absent, and no much larger clonotype sits a single base away. This sample was taken from a study of cytomegalovirus exposure and HLA in healthy donors (dated by TCRdb to between 2016 and 2019). With respect to the entire study: The 670 or so repertoires of the first cohort and the approximately 130 validation repertoires were produced on the same platform, according to a later analysis. The study aimed to test whether cataloging public T cell receptors could reveal signatures of past pathogen exposure. A separate validation cohort of roughly 130 different subjects was used in addition to the approximately 640-subject first cohort. To predict cytomegalovirus infection status, the study brought together high-throughput TCR immunosequencing, statistical association of individual TCRs with disease status, and machine learning.

The method behind the library was the immunoSEQ multiplex PCR assay. In the authors' own workflow: A statistical classification framework was built for diagnosing cytomegalovirus status from the catalog of TCR beta chain sequences. TCRdb took over this immuneACCESS table, retaining in-frame rearrangements with V and J assigned. Such tables are incomplete; in checked studies, under half of the missing clones stem from an unresolved V gene, and the remainder is unexplained. That table is the source of V, J and clone size, and D and trimming were worked out from the DNA. The sample table lists about 120,000 clones, 70% to 90% of them with a count of one. Together, the top ten hold more than 5% of the sample. CDR1 and CDR2 are drawn from the germline V gene (reference sequence): GTSNPN, SVGIG. From the cysteine up to the phenylalanine, the CDR3 has a length of 14 residues. Only the CDR3 DNA stays, 42 bases, in frame from base 1. Relative to germline, V is 2 bases shorter and J is 3 bases shorter, with 10 bases between their ends.

The donors belonged to the validation cohort of around 110 subjects, which was separate from the 666-subject first cohort. Summary of the overall study and its limitations: Three of the identified cytomegalovirus-associated TCR beta chains were confirmed in vitro to be specific for cytomegalovirus antigens. Subsequent analysis determined that TCRs grouped into clusters in the first cohort also showed a tendency toward co-occurrence across the roughly 120 validation repertoires, and roughly 94% of cluster scores exceeded 0. A total of roughly 160 TCR beta chains were listed by the study as associated with cytomegalovirus. Most TCR sequences were seen in very few donors, while some public TCRs were found in many individuals. The authors suggested that the approach could potentially be extended to other disease states and immunological phenotypes. A later analysis lacked HLA typing for the validation cohort, so it scored co-occurrence in that cohort across all 120 or so repertoires. In both the original and validation cohorts, the classifier was reported to diagnose cytomegalovirus status with high specificity and sensitivity.

The source is a woman younger than 30 in good health and CMV-seropositive. Input material: PBMCs. The rearranged segments are TRBV30 and TRBJ2-2; perhaps TRBD1 is the D gene, with 5 bases matching. The CDR3 protein is CAWSLGQYTGELFF. The DNA is TGTGCCTGGAGTTTGGGGCAGTACACCGGGGAGCTGTTTTTT.